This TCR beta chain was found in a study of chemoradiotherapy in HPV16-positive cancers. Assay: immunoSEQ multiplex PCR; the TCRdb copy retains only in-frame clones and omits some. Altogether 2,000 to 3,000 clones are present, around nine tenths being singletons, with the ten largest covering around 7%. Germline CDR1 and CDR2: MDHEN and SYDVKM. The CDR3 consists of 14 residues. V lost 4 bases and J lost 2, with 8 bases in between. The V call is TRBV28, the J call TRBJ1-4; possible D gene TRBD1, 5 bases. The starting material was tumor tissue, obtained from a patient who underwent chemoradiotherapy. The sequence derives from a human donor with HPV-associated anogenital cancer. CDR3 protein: CASSYGGTNEKLFF. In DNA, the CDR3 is TGTGCCAGCAGTTACGGGGGGACTAATGAAAAACTGTTTTTT.